This T cell receptor beta chain was obtained from a study of CD8 T cells in ankylosing spondylitis. General study results and limits: Clones that were linked to disease were CD8+ and were relatively rare in peripheral blood. Reports say disease-linked clones showed up significantly more in matched ankylosing spondylitis synovial fluid. Ankylosing spondylitis blood seemed to carry a telltale TCR beta motif made of eight highly homologous variants.

As regards this clonotype: Its cognate antigen is unknown.

Quantitative 5'-RACE was performed with molecular barcodes, and it yielded the TCR beta libraries. Each CDR3 protein is one row after TCRdb ran MiXCR on the 5' RACE reads. The sample yields 150,000 to 200,000 distinct CDR3 sequences, about 16% seen once. CDR1 LGHNA and CDR2 YNFKEQ come from the germline V gene. V lost 0 bases and J lost 11; bases outside the gene matches: 13. The CDR3 sequence is 16 residues long. The genes are TRBV4-2 and TRBJ1-1; 9 bases line up with TRBD1. This clonotype originated in a male donor with ankylosing spondylitis or in good health (not recorded which). The sample was blood, either unsorted or a sorted T cell fraction (not recorded which). CDR3 in amino acids: CASSQERGTGTSAAFF. The CDR3 DNA is TGTGCCAGCAGCCAAGAGAGGGGGACAGGGACCTCGGCGGCTTTCTTT.